This TCR beta chain was retrieved from a study of T cells after yellow fever vaccination. The study's findings and limits: Overlap between CD4 and CD8 compartments was detected for a small share of clonotypes. Researchers report a weaker secondary response that nonetheless peaked faster, day 5 versus 15.

Via MiXCR, TCRdb re-called the 5' RACE reads, giving one row per CDR3 protein. This sample has under 600,000 distinct CDR3 sequences, with roughly 14% found just once. V was pared by 3 bases and J by 8 bases, with 4 bases of the junction left unmatched. Looked up from germline, CDR1 is MNHEY and CDR2 is SVGAGI. The CDR3 is 15 residues long. The sample holds a few counts of this clonotype. The antigen remains undetermined. This sample comprised PBMCs, obtained on the day of the yellow fever booster vaccination. The receptor was isolated from a man aged 25-40 years who received the YFV17D yellow fever vaccine. The chain carries TRBV6-5 and TRBJ2-1; 13 positions agree with TRBD2. CDR3: CASSYGLAGVDEQFF. Here the CDR3 DNA reads TGTGCCAGCAGTTATGGACTAGCGGGAGTTGATGAGCAGTTCTTC.